This TCR beta chain originates from a study of blood T cell repertoires in COVID-19. The CDR3 is 16 amino acids. V lost 6 bases, J lost 3 bases, and 11 bases stayed unmatched. The V gene's germline CDR1 is MDHEN and CDR2 SYDVKM. This clone was seen only a few times. Assay: immunoSEQ multiplex PCR; the TCRdb copy retains only in-frame clones and omits some. Of 65,000 to 95,000 clones in the sample, more than 85% were seen once. The genes are TRBV28 and TRBJ1-5, with 7 bases fitting TRBD1. This TCR was recovered from a man aged 50 to 60 with COVID-19, enrolled during active disease. Sample: peripheral blood. CDR3 nucleotide sequence: TGTGCCAGCAGGGCCGAGTTGACAGGGAACAATCAGCCCCAGCATTTT. This gives the protein CASRAELTGNNQPQHF.